Sequencing of this TCR beta chain was carried out in a study of beta chain features in type 1 diabetes. This clone was picked up a small number of times. The whole isolated RNA underwent reverse transcription, so sequencing captured expressed TCRB transcripts. TCRdb's copy holds only in-frame clones and misses some; the assay was immunoSEQ multiplex PCR. The profile shows under 90,000 clones, roughly 31% of them singletons. Sorted populations all had greater than 98% purity. Germline CDR1 and CDR2: SGHNT and YYREEE (reference sequence). Trimming took 1 base from V and 0 from J, leaving 5 bases between them. This CDR3 is built from 13 residues.

The receptor was derived from a young woman in good health. The sequenced sample consisted of stem cell memory CD4+ T cells from blood. The chain combines TRBV5-4 with TRBJ2-7, with D maybe TRBD2 (5 bases). DNA for the CDR3: TGTGCCAGCAGCTTGACTAGCTCCTACGAGCAGTACTTC. It translates to CASSLTSSYEQYF.